This TCR beta chain was sequenced in a study of cytomegalovirus exposure and HLA in healthy donors. The study's findings and limits: Accurate prediction of HLA-A and HLA-B alleles (for most subjects) was reportedly achieved from TCR beta sequences. A later analysis reportedly found that, within productive TCRs, an Asian-associated ancestry cluster had fewer N-insertions than the mean observed across the roughly 630 donors. The majority of TCR sequences were rare, yet some public TCRs appeared in many donors.

In the PCR, 60 Vbeta and 13 Jbeta primers were used. As originally analysed: A later analysis counted tens of millions of unique TCR beta chains, some 10 million shared. Data came from immunoSEQ multiplex PCR; TCRdb stores just in-frame clones and leaves some out. Clone size and the V and J calls come from that table; the DNA yielded D and trimming. The sample records 150,000 to 200,000 clones, around three quarters being singletons. The CDR3 contains 15 residues. Per germline, CDR1 SGDLS and CDR2 YYNGEE. After removal of 5 bases from V and 2 bases from J, the junction contained 7 bases not matched to a gene. Details on this clone: Its antigen is not known.

The sequence was obtained from a young woman in good health and CMV-seronegative. The V and J genes are TRBV9 and TRBJ2-1, with TRBD2 identical over 7 bases. The sequenced sample consisted of PBMCs. Written as DNA, the CDR3 is TGTGCCAGCAGGGTTAGCGGGTCTCCCTACAATGAGCAGTTCTTC. This encodes CASRVSGSPYNEQFF.